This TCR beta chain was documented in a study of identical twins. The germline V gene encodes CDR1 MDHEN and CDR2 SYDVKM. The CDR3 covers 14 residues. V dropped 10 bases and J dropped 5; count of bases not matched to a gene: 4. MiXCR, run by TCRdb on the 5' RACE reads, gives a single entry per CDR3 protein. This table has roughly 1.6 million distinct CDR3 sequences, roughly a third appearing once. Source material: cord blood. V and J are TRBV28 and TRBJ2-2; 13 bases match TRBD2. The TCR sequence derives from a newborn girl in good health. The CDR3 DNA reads TGTGCCACAGGACTAGCGGGAGTTACCGGGGAGCTGTTTTTT. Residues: CATGLAGVTGELFF.